The 30 T cell receptor beta chains listed next were all sequenced from one sample in a study of T cells after yellow fever vaccination. One entry per CDR3 protein, called by TCRdb with MiXCR from the 5' RACE reads. The sample yields hundreds of thousands of distinct CDR3 sequences, over 9% seen once. Sample: PBMCs, taken on the day of the yellow fever booster vaccination. These receptors all stem from a man aged 25-45 years who received the YFV17D yellow fever vaccine.

The chain employs TRBV4-3 and TRBJ2-7; 7 nucleotides match TRBD2. Germline CDR1 is LGHNA and CDR2 is YSLEER. V lost 1 base, J lost 0 bases, and 3 bases stayed unmatched. There are 15 residues in the CDR3. CDR3 coding DNA: TGCGCCAGCAGCCAAGGGCAGCGGGACTCCTACGAGCAGTACTTC. Protein: CASSQGQRDSYEQYF.

This clonotype was seen more than once but under ten times. The rearrangement links TRBV4-3 to TRBJ2-2; 8 nucleotides agree with TRBD1. J lost 6 bases, V lost 3 bases, and 3 bases had no gene match. Germline lookup yields CDR1 LGHNA and CDR2 YSLEER. The CDR3 is 14 amino acids. CDR3 sequence reads: CASSQEDRAGELFF. The CDR3 DNA reads TGCGCCAGCAGCCAGGAGGACAGGGCCGGGGAGCTGTTTTTT.

CDR3 DNA sequence: TGTGCCAGCAGTTACCTACCCGGGGGGAACACCGGGGAGCTGTTTTTT. Residues: CASSYLPGGNTGELFF. The chain is built from TRBV6-5 and TRBJ2-2; weak D call: TRBD2 (6 bases). CDR1 is MNHEY and CDR2 is SVGAGI in the germline V gene. V shed 2 bases and J shed 1 base, with 11 bases lying between them. This CDR3 is 16 amino acids long.

CDR3 residues: CASSLVGYSDTQYF. CDR3 in DNA: TGTGCCAGCAGCTTAGTGGGCTACAGCGACACGCAGTATTTT. J is TRBJ2-3 and V is TRBV7-2, with no clear D. Germline V CDR1 and CDR2: SGHTA, FQGNSA. The V end lost 1 base, the J end lost 9 bases, and 14 bases lay between the germline ends. This CDR3 is built from 14 residues.

In its sample, this clonotype was seen a few times. V usage is TRBV5-4 and J usage is TRBJ2-5; D ambiguous. The CDR3 is made up of 12 amino acids. In germline, CDR1 is SGHNT, CDR2 YYREEE (reference sequence). V was shortened by 0 bases and J by 5 bases, with 5 bases between the two germline ends. The CDR3 region is CASSLVTETQYF. The DNA of the CDR3 is TGTGCCAGCAGCTTGGTAACTGAGACCCAGTACTTC.

This clonotype came up a few times. This sequence joins TRBV12-3 or TRBV12-4 and TRBJ2-7; the match to TRBD2 covers 8 bases. Trimming cost V 6 bases and J 7 bases; bases outside gene matches: 8. This CDR3 spans 13 amino acids. The CDR3 region is CASRPPGGPEQYF. For the CDR3, the DNA is TGTGCCAGCAGACCCCCGGGAGGGCCGGAGCAGTACTTC.

This clonotype has just a few counts. The CDR3 sequence: CSAEDRDSNQPQHF. CDR3 nucleotides: TGCAGTGCTGAGGACAGGGATAGCAATCAGCCCCAGCATTTT. The chain joins TRBV20-1 to TRBJ1-5; 8 nucleotides line up with TRBD1. The CDR3 length is 14 residues. The germline gives CDR1 DFQATT, CDR2 SNEGSKA (reference sequence). V dropped 5 bases and J dropped 0; count of bases not matched to a gene: 3.

The chain is built from TRBV20-1 and TRBJ1-1, with D unclear. V was shortened by 3 bases and J by 2 bases, with 4 bases between the two germline ends. Germline V lookup: CDR1 DFQATT, CDR2 SNEGSKA (reference sequence). The CDR3 loop spans 11 amino acids. The CDR3 loop reads CSASGNTEAFF. Here the CDR3 DNA reads TGCAGTGCTAGTGGTAACACTGAAGCTTTCTTT.

This clonotype was counted only a few times. The chain uses TRBV19 and TRBJ2-7; D tentatively fits TRBD1 or TRBD2 (5 bases each). The CDR3 is made up of 15 amino acids. Looked up from germline, CDR1 is LNHDA and CDR2 is SQIVND (reference sequence). Trimming pared 1 base from V and 0 bases from J, leaving 10 bases between. The CDR3 DNA is TGTGCCAGTAGTATAGGGGCAGGGAGCTCCTACGAGCAGTACTTC. It encodes CASSIGAGSSYEQYF.

This clonotype showed up just a few times. V is TRBV6-2 or TRBV6-3 and J is TRBJ1-2; D is uncertain. The CDR3 has 12 residues. Germline-derived CDR1 and CDR2 are MNHEY and SVGEGT. Trimming took off 2 bases at V and 12 bases at J, with 13 bases between the two ends. The CDR3 region has the DNA TGTGCCAGCAGTTACGGAATCTCTCCTGACACCTTC. This sequence encodes CASSYGISPDTF.

This clonotype was picked up a small number of times. The gene calls are TRBV20-1 and TRBJ2-7, with 7 bases matching TRBD1. With 7 bases clipped from V and 2 bases from J, the junction kept 8 bases outside the gene matches. The CDR3 sequence is 13 residues long. Germline V gives CDR1 DFQATT, CDR2 SNEGSKA (reference sequence). CDR3 protein: CSVPRDRTYEQYF. As DNA, the CDR3 is TGCAGTGTCCCTCGGGACAGAACCTACGAGCAGTACTTC.

The chain employs TRBV20-1 and TRBJ2-3; D is perhaps TRBD2 (6 bases). Per germline, CDR1 DFQATT and CDR2 SNEGSKA (reference sequence). Trimming removed 6 bases at V and 3 bases at J, with 19 bases between. This CDR3 spans 15 amino acids. Written as DNA, the CDR3 is TGCAGTGCCCCACACGTGGCGGGGAATACAGATACGCAGTATTTT. Translation gives CSAPHVAGNTDTQYF.

This clonotype was picked up a small number of times. V is TRBV7-2 and J is TRBJ2-3; no firm D call. The ends were cut back, 5 bases at V and 7 bases at J, with 10 bases in the middle. The CDR3 has 12 residues. Germline V CDR1 and CDR2: SGHTA, FQGNSA. The CDR3 reads CASSLTLNTQYF. The CDR3 DNA is TGTGCCAGCAGCCTCACGTTAAATACGCAGTATTTT. Using reference TRBV7-2 and TRBJ2-3 for the parts outside the CDR3, the full variable domain is GAGVSQSPSNKVTEKGKDVELRCDPISGHTALYWYRQSLGQGLEFLIYFQGNSAPDKSGLPSDRFSAERTGGSVSTLTIQRTQQEDSAVYLCASSLTLNTQYFGPGTRLTVL.

CDR3 in amino acids: CASQGQGILYSNQPQHF. The CDR3 bases are TGTGCCAGTCAGGGACAGGGCATTTTATATAGCAATCAGCCCCAGCATTTT. This chain links TRBV19 with TRBJ1-5; 9 bases line up with TRBD1. Unmatched junction bases numbered 11, after V lost 8 bases and J lost 0 bases. The CDR3 contains 17 residues. The V gene's germline CDR1 is LNHDA and CDR2 SQIVND (reference sequence).

This clonotype was seen a few times. The chain uses TRBV5-5 and TRBJ2-3; 13 nucleotides agree with TRBD2. The germline CDR1 and CDR2 sequences are SGHKS and YYEKEE (reference sequence). The V and J ends lost 6 bases and 2 bases, in that order; junction bases with no gene match: 9. CDR3 length: 17 amino acids. The CDR3 DNA follows: TGTGCCAGCAAGGGGACTAGCGGGAACCGCGACACAGATACGCAGTATTTT. Encoded protein: CASKGTSGNRDTDTQYF.

The V and J genes are TRBV30 and TRBJ1-2; 9 bases are a match to TRBD1. Germline-derived CDR1 and CDR2 are GTSNPN and SVGIG (reference sequence). This CDR3 has 13 residues. V lost 8 bases and J lost 7; bases outside the gene matches: 11. CDR3 bases: TGTGCCCTAAGCACGGGACAGGGTTCTGGCTACACCTTC. Amino acids: CALSTGQGSGYTF. Variable domain in full (rest from reference TRBV30 and TRBJ1-2): SQTIHQWPATLVQPVGSPLSLECTVEGTSNPNLYWYRQAAGRGLQLLFYSVGIGQISSEVPQNLSASRPQDRQFILSSKKLLLSDSGFYLCALSTGQGSGYTFGSGTRLTVV.

This clonotype turned up a few times. The chain couples TRBV5-1 to TRBJ2-7; 8 nucleotides agree with TRBD2. In germline, CDR1 is SGHRS, CDR2 YFSETQ. This CDR3 region has 14 residues. V lost 3 bases to trimming and J lost 5 bases; unmatched junction nucleotides: 7. The CDR3 region is CASSWGLDVNEQYF. CDR3 DNA: TGCGCCAGCAGCTGGGGACTAGACGTCAACGAGCAGTACTTC.

J is TRBJ2-1 and V is TRBV14; D possibly matches TRBD1 or TRBD2 (6 bases each). Trimming shortened V by 0 bases and J by 14 bases, and 11 bases separated the two germline ends. Germline V gene sequence: CDR1 SGHDN, CDR2 FVKESK. The CDR3 has 12 residues. CDR3 in DNA: TGTGCCAGCAGCCAAGATAGGGGGGTTAAGTTCTTC. Its translation is CASSQDRGVKFF.

This clonotype was found many times. The CDR3 nucleotides are TGTGCCAGCAGCCCCCCGGGGACGGCCTACAATGAGCAGTTCTTC. Translation: CASSPPGTAYNEQFF. The chain uses TRBV5-6 and TRBJ2-1; D may match TRBD1 or TRBD2 (5 bases each). V lost 4 bases and J 2 bases, leaving 13 bases between the germline ends. The CDR3 runs 15 residues. Germline assignment: CDR1 SGHDT and CDR2 YYEEEE.

V and J are TRBV5-4 and TRBJ2-3, with TRBD2 matching 11 bases. CDR3 length equals 17 residues. Germline V lookup: CDR1 SGHNT, CDR2 YYREEE (reference sequence). The V segment lost 0 bases and the J segment 0 bases; nucleotides outside the gene matches: 3. The CDR3 nucleotides are TGTGCCAGCAGCTTGGGACTAGCGGGATCAAGCACAGATACGCAGTATTTT. As protein: CASSLGLAGSSTDTQYF.

This clonotype was seen ten or more times. The chain links TRBV12-3 or TRBV12-4 to TRBJ2-2, with 8 bases that match TRBD2. V was clipped by 5 bases and J by 7 bases; unmatched bases: 12. This CDR3 has 16 amino acids. DNA for the CDR3: TGTGCCAGCAGTCCTATAGCGGGACTGAGGGTCGGGGAGCTGTTTTTT. Translation: CASSPIAGLRVGELFF.

The V call is TRBV20-1, the J call TRBJ2-3, with TRBD2 identical over 9 bases. CDR1 and CDR2 (germline): DFQATT, SNEGSKA (reference sequence). The V and J ends lost 6 bases and 2 bases, in that order; junction bases with no gene match: 6. The CDR3 sequence is 14 residues long. The CDR3: CSADGGGATDTQYF. The CDR3 DNA reads TGCAGTGCCGACGGCGGGGGGGCCACAGATACGCAGTATTTT.

The V gene is TRBV12-3 or TRBV12-4, the J gene TRBJ2-1; 14 nucleotides match TRBD2. The trim removed 3 bases at V and 6 bases at J, leaving 4 bases unmatched. This CDR3 has 16 amino acids. This CDR3 reads CASSFGTSGRPNEQFF. The CDR3, as DNA: TGTGCCAGCAGTTTCGGGACTAGCGGGAGACCCAATGAGCAGTTCTTC.

The rearrangement uses TRBV7-6 and TRBJ2-2, with D hard to call. CDR3 length: 11 residues. Germline V gene lookup returns CDR1 SGHVS and CDR2 FNYEAQ. V shed 6 bases and J shed 8 bases, with 7 bases lying between them. The DNA of the CDR3 is TGTGCCAGCAGACTATTTGGGGAGCTGTTTTTT. The encoded protein is CASRLFGELFF.

The chain employs TRBV9 and TRBJ1-1; no definite D call. Trimming left V 2 bases short and J 4 bases short, with 15 bases between. In germline, CDR1 is SGDLS, CDR2 YYNGEE. The CDR3 extends over 15 amino acids. For the CDR3, the DNA is TGTGCCAGCAGCGTCACGTCGGCCGGTAGCACTGAAGCTTTCTTT. Residues: CASSVTSAGSTEAFF.

In this sample, this clonotype turned up a few times. This chain joins TRBV20-1 and TRBJ2-3; a weak D match, TRBD2 (7 bases). Germline CDR1 DFQATT, CDR2 SNEGSKA (reference sequence). Deletions cut 5 bases from V and 4 bases from J, with 19 bases between. CDR3 length equals 15 residues. CDR3 in DNA: TGCAGTGCTCTTCGGGGGGCCAGCGAGTCAGATACGCAGTATTTT. It translates to CSALRGASESDTQYF.

This chain links TRBV5-4 with TRBJ2-7; D is perhaps TRBD2 (6 bases). The germline CDR1 and CDR2 sequences are SGHNT and YYREEE (reference sequence). The CDR3 is made up of 14 amino acids. V lost 1 base and J 3 bases, leaving 11 bases between the germline ends. In nucleotides, the CDR3 is TGTGCCAGCAGCTTGATCGGGAGTGTCTACGAGCAGTACTTC. Protein: CASSLIGSVYEQYF. Variable domain in full (rest from reference TRBV5-4 and TRBJ2-7): ETGVTQSPTHLIKTRGQQVTLRCSSQSGHNTVSWYQQALGQGPQFIFQYYREEENGRGNFPPRFSGLQFPNYSSELNVNALELDDSALYLCASSLIGSVYEQYFGPGTRLTVT.

The V call is TRBV9, the J call TRBJ2-7; D is perhaps TRBD1 (5 bases). The germline V and J ends were trimmed by 0 bases and 6 bases, with 16 bases remaining between them. The CDR3 is 15 residues long. In germline, CDR1 is SGDLS, CDR2 YYNGEE. The CDR3 here is CASSVGQGPLGEQYF. The CDR3 bases are TGTGCCAGCAGCGTAGGTCAGGGCCCCTTAGGCGAGCAGTACTTC.

In this sample, this clonotype turned up many times. The J gene is TRBJ2-2, the V gene TRBV3-1, with D perhaps TRBD1 (6 bases). V gave up 4 bases and J gave up 3 bases, with 9 bases separating them. Germline CDR1 is LGHDT and CDR2 is YNNKEL (reference sequence). CDR3 length: 14 amino acids. CDR3 DNA: TGTGCCAGCAGCCTCGGACAGTACACCGGGGAGCTGTTTTTT. This sequence encodes CASSLGQYTGELFF.

The CDR3: CAWQRLTGGIYNEQFF. The CDR3 DNA reads as TGTGCCTGGCAAAGATTGACAGGGGGCATCTACAATGAGCAGTTCTTC. The V gene is TRBV30, the J gene TRBJ2-1; 10 nucleotides line up with TRBD1. The trim removed 5 bases at V and 3 bases at J, leaving 10 bases unmatched. CDR1 is GTSNPN, CDR2 SVGIG, per germline (reference sequence). This CDR3 region has 16 residues.